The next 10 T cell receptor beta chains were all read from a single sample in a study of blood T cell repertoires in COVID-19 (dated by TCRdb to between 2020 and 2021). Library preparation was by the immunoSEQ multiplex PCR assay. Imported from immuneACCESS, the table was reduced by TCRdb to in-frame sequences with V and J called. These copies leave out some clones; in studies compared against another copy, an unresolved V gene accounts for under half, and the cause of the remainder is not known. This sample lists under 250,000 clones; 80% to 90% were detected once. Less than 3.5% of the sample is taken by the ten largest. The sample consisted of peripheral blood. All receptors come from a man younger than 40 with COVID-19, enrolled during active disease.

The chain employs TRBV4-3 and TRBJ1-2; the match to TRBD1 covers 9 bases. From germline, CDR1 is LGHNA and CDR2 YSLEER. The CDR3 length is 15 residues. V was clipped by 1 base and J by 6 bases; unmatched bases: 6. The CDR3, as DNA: TGCGCCAGCAGCCAAGGACAGGGGGACGGTAATGGCTACACCTTC. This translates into CASSQGQGDGNGYTF.

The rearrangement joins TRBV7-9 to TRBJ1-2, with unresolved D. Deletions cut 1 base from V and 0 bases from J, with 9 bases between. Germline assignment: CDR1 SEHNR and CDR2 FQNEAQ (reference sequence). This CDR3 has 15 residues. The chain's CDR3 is CASSLVSEANYGYTF. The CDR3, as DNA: TGTGCCAGCAGCTTAGTATCAGAGGCTAACTATGGCTACACCTTC.

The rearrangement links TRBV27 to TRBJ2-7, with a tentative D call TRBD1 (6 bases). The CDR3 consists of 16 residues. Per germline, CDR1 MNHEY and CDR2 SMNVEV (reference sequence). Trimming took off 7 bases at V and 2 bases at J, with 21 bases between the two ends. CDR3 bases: TGTGCCAGCAACCTGCGCGGTGGACAGACTACCTACGAGCAGTACTTC. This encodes CASNLRGGQTTYEQYF.

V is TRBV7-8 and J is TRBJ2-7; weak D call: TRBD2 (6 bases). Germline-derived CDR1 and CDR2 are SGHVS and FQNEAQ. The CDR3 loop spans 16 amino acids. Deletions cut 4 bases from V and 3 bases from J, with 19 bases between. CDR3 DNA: TGTGCCAGCAGCTCGGACCGGGACTTAGACCGCTACGAGCAGTACTTC. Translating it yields CASSSDRDLDRYEQYF.

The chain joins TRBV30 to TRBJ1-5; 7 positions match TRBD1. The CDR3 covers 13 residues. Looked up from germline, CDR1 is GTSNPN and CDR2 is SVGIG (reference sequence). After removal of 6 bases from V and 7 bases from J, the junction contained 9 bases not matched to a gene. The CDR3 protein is CACGVDRNQPQHF. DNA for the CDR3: TGTGCCTGTGGGGTGGACAGGAACCAGCCCCAGCATTTT.

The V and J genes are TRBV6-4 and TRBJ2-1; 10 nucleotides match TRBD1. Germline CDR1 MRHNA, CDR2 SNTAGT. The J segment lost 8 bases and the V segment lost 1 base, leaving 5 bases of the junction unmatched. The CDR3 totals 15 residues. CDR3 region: CASSDWDRGFHEQFF. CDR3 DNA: TGTGCCAGCAGTGACTGGGACAGGGGTTTCCATGAGCAGTTCTTC.

CDR3 DNA: TGTGCCAGCAGTCCGACAGGGACCGGAACAGATACGCAGTATTTT. As protein: CASSPTGTGTDTQYF. The chain uses TRBV5-6 and TRBJ2-3, with 7 bases fitting TRBD1. Germline trimming cut 5 bases from V and 3 bases from J; bases unmatched to any gene: 9. This CDR3 has 15 residues. Germline CDR1 SGHDT, CDR2 YYEEEE.

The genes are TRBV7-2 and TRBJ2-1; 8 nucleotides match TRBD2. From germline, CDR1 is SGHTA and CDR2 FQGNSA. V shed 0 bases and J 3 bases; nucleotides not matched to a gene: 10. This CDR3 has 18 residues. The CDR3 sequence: CASSLAHREGGYYNEQFF. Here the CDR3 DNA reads TGTGCCAGCAGCTTAGCCCACCGGGAGGGAGGGTACTACAATGAGCAGTTCTTC.

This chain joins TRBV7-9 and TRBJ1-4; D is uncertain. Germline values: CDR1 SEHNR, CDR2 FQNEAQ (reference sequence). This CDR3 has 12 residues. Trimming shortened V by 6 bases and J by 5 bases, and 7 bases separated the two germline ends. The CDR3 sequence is CASRRGNEKLFF. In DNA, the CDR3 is TGTGCCAGCAGACGAGGCAATGAAAAACTGTTTTTT.

As DNA, the CDR3 is TGTGCCAGCAGTTCCTCGGGACAGCGCCTGGGTGGCTACACCTTC. It encodes CASSSSGQRLGGYTF. The chain combines TRBV28 with TRBJ1-2, with 7 positions matching TRBD1. V was clipped by 4 bases and J by 7 bases; unmatched bases: 12. The CDR3 runs to 15 residues. Germline V lookup: CDR1 MDHEN, CDR2 SYDVKM.